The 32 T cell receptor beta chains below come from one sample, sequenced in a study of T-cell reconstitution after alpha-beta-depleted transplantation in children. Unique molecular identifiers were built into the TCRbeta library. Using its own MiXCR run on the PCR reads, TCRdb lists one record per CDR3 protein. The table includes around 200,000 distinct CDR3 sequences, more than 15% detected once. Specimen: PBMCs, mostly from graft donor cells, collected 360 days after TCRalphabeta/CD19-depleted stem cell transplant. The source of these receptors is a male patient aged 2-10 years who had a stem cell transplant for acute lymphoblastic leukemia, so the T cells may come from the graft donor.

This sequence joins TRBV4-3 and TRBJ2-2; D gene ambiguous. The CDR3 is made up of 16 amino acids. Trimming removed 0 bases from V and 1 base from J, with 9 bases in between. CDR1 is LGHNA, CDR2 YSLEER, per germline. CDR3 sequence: CASSQETVLNTGELFF. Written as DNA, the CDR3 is TGCGCCAGCAGCCAAGAAACGGTTCTGAACACCGGGGAGCTGTTTTTT.

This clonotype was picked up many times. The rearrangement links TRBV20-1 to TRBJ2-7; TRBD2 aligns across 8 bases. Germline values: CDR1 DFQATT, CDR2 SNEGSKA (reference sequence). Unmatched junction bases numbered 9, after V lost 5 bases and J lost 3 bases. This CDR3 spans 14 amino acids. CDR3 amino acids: CSAFPTGGVYEQYF. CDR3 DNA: TGCAGTGCTTTCCCCACCGGGGGGGTCTACGAGCAGTACTTC.

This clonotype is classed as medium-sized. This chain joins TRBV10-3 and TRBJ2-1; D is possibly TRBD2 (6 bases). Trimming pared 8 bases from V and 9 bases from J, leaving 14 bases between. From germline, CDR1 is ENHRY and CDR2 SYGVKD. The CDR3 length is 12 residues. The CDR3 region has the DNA TGTGCCATCCGGGAGTGGGGCGGTGAGCAGTTCTTC. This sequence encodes CAIREWGGEQFF.

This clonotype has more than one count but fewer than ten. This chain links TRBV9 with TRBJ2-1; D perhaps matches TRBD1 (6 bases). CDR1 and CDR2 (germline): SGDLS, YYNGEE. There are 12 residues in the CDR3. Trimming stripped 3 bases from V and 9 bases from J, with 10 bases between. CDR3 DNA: TGTGCCAGCAGCGCACAGGGCGCTGAGCAGTTCTTC. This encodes CASSAQGAEQFF.

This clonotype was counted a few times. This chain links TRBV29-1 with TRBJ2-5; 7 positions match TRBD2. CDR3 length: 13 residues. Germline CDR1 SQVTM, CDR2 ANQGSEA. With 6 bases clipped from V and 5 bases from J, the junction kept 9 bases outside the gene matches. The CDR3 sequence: CSVKTSSQETQYF. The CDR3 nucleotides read TGCAGCGTGAAGACTAGCAGTCAGGAGACCCAGTACTTC.

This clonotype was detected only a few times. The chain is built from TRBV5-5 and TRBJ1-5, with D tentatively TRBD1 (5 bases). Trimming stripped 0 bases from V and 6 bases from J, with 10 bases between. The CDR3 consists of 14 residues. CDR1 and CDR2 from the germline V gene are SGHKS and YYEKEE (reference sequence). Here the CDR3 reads CASSLEIGVQPQHF. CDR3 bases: TGTGCCAGCAGCTTGGAAATAGGGGTTCAGCCCCAGCATTTT.

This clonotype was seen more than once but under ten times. The DNA of the CDR3 is TGCAGTGCTCTGCGGGGGGGCTACGAGCAGTACTTC. Protein sequence: CSALRGGYEQYF. V is TRBV20-1 and J is TRBJ2-7; TRBD2 agrees at 9 bases. Germline values: CDR1 DFQATT, CDR2 SNEGSKA (reference sequence). This CDR3 has 12 amino acids. V shed 5 bases and J 3 bases; nucleotides not matched to a gene: 2.

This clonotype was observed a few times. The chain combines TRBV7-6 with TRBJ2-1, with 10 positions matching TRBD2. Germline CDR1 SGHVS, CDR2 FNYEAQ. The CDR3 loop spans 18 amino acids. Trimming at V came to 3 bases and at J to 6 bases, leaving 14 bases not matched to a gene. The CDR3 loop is CASSFDLAGVKGTNEQFF. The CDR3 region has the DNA TGTGCCAGCAGCTTCGACCTAGCGGGAGTAAAAGGTACCAATGAGCAGTTCTTC.

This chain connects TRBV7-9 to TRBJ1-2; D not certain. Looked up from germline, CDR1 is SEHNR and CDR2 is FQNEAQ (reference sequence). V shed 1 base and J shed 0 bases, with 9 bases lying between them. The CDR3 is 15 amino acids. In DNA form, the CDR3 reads TGTGCCAGCAGCTTAGTAGGCGAACCTAACTATGGCTACACCTTC. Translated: CASSLVGEPNYGYTF.

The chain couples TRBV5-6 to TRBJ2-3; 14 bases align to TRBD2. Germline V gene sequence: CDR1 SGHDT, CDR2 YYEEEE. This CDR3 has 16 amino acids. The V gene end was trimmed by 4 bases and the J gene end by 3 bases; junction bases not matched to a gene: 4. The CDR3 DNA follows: TGTGCCAGCAGCCCGACTAGCGGGGGGGTGACAGATACGCAGTATTTT. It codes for CASSPTSGGVTDTQYF.

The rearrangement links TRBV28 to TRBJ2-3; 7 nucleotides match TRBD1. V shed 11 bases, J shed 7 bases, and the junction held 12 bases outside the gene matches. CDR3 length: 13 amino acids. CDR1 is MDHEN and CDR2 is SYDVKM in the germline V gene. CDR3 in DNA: TGTGCCCGAGATGACAGGGTCGGGAATACGCAGTATTTT. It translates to CARDDRVGNTQYF. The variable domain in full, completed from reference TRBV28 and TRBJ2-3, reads DVKVTQSSRYLVKRTGEKVFLECVQDMDHENMFWYRQDPGLGLRLIYFSYDVKMKEKGDIPEGYSVSREKKERFSLILESASTNQTSMYLCARDDRVGNTQYFGPGTRLTVL.

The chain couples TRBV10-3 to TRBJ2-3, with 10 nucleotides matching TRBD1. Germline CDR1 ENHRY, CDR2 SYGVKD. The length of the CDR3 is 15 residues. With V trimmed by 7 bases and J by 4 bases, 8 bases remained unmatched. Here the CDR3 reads CAIKAGTGDADTQYF. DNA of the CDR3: TGTGCCATCAAGGCCGGGACAGGGGATGCAGATACGCAGTATTTT.

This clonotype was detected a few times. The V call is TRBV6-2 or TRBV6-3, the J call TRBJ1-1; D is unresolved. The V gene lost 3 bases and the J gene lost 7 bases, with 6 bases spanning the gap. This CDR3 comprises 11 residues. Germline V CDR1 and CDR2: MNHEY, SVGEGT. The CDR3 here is CASSYLREAFF. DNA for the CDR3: TGTGCCAGCAGTTATCTCCGTGAAGCTTTCTTT.

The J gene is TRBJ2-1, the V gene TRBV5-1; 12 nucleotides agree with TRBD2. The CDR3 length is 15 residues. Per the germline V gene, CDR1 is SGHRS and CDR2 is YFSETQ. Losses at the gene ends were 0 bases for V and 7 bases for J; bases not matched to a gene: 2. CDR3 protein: CASSLVGLAGNEQFF. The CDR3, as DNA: TGCGCCAGCAGCTTGGTGGGACTAGCGGGTAATGAGCAGTTCTTC.

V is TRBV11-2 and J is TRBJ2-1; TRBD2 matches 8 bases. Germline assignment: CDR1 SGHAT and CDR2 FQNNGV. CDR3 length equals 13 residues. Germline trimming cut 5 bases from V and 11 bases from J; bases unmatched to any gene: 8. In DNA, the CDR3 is TGTGCCAGCAGCCCCCATAGCGGGAAAAAGCAGTTCTTC. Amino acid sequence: CASSPHSGKKQFF.

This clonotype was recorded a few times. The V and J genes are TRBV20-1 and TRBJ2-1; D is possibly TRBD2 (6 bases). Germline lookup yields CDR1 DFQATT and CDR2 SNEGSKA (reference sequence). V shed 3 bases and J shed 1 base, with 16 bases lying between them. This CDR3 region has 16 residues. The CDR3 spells CSARRGGVTSYNEQFF. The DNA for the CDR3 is TGCAGTGCTAGGCGGGGCGGGGTTACTTCCTACAATGAGCAGTTCTTC.

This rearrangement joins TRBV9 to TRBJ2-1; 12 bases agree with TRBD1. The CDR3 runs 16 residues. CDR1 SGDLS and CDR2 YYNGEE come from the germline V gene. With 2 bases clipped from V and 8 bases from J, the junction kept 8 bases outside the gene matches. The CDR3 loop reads CASSVHRDRGRDEQFF. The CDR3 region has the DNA TGTGCCAGCAGCGTGCACCGGGACAGGGGGCGGGATGAGCAGTTCTTC.

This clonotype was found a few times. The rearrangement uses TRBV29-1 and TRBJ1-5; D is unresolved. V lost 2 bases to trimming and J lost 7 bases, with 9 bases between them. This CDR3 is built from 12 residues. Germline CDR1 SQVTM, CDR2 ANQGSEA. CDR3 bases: TGCAGCGTTGAAATTCCGGGGCAGCCCCAGCATTTT. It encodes CSVEIPGQPQHF.

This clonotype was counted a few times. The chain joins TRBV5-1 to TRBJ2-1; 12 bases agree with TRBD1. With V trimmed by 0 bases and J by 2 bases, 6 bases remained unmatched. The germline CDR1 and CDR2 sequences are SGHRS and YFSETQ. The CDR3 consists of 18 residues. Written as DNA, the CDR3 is TGCGCCAGCAGCTTGGAGGCCGGGACAGGGGGCGCCTACAATGAGCAGTTCTTC. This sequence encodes CASSLEAGTGGAYNEQFF.

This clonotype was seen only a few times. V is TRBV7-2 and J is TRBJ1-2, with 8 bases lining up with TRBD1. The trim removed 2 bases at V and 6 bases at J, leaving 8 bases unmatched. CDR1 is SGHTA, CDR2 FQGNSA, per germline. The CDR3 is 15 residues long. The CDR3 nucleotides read TGTGCCAGCAGCTTACTCTTAGGACAGGGCAATGGCTACACCTTC. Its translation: CASSLLLGQGNGYTF.

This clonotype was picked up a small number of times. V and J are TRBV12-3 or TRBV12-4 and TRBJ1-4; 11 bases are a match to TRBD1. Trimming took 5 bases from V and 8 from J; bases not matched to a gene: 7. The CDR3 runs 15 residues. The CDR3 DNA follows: TGTGCCAGCAGTCAAGGACAGGGGGCAAGGGAAAAACTGTTTTTT. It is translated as CASSQGQGAREKLFF.

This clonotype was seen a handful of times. CDR3: CATSPISRDLFLNEQFF. The CDR3 coding sequence is TGTGCCACCAGCCCGATATCCCGGGACCTCTTCCTGAATGAGCAGTTCTTC. The chain couples TRBV15 to TRBJ2-1, with D perhaps being TRBD1 or TRBD2 (5 bases each). V lost 5 bases, J lost 7 bases, and 24 bases lay in between. The CDR3 contains 17 residues. From germline, CDR1 is LNHNV and CDR2 YYDKDF (reference sequence).

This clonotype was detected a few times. Here the CDR3 reads CASRRGGTEAFF. In DNA form, the CDR3 reads TGTGCCAGCAGAAGGGGCGGCACTGAAGCTTTCTTT. This chain joins TRBV27 and TRBJ1-1, with a tentative D call TRBD1 (5 bases). CDR1 is MNHEY and CDR2 is SMNVEV in the germline V gene (reference sequence). CDR3 size: 12 residues. V shed 6 bases and J shed 4 bases, with 9 bases lying between them.

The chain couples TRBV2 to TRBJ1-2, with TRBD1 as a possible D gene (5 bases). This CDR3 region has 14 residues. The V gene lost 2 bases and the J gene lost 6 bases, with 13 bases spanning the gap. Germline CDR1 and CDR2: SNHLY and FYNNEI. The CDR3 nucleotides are TGTGCCAGCAGTGAAATTTGGGCCAGGGATGGCTACACCTTC. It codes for CASSEIWARDGYTF.

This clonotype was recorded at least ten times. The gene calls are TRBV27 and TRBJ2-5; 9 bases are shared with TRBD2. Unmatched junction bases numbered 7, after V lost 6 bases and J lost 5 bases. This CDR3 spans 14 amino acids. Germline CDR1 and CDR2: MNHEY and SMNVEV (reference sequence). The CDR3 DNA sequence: TGTGCCAGCAGGGCGGGGACTAGCAGGGAGACCCAGTACTTC. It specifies CASRAGTSRETQYF.

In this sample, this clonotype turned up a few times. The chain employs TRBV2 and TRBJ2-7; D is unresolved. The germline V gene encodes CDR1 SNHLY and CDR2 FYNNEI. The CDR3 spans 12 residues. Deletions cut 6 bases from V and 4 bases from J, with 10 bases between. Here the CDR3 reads CASRETSYEQYF. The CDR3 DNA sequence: TGTGCCAGCAGAGAGACATCGTACGAGCAGTACTTC.

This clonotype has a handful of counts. The CDR3 reads CASSSEVEAFF. CDR3 nucleotides: TGTGCCAGCAGCTCGGAAGTTGAAGCTTTCTTT. The chain combines TRBV7-9 with TRBJ1-1; D is uncertain. The V end lost 4 bases, the J end lost 7 bases, and 7 bases lay between the germline ends. Germline loops: CDR1 SEHNR, CDR2 FQNEAQ (reference sequence). This CDR3 region has 11 residues.

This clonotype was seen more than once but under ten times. CDR3: CASSLWEGARTGELFF. For the CDR3, the DNA is TGTGCCAGCAGTTTATGGGAAGGGGCTAGGACCGGGGAGCTGTTTTTT. The gene calls are TRBV12-3 or TRBV12-4 and TRBJ2-2, with TRBD1 as a possible D gene (5 bases). The CDR3 has 16 residues. Trimming stripped 2 bases from V and 5 bases from J, with 15 bases between.

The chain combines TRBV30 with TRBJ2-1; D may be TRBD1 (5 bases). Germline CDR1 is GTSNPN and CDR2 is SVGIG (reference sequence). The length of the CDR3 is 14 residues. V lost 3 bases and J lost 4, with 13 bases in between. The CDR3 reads CAWRAWGSYNEQFF. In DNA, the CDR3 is TGTGCCTGGAGGGCCTGGGGCAGTTACAATGAGCAGTTCTTC.

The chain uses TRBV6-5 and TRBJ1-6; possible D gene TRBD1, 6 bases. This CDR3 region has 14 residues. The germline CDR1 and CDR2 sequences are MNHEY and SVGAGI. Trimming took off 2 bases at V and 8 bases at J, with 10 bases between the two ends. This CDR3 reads CASSYRGEDSPLHF. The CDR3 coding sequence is TGTGCCAGCAGTTACAGGGGGGAGGATTCACCCCTCCACTTT.

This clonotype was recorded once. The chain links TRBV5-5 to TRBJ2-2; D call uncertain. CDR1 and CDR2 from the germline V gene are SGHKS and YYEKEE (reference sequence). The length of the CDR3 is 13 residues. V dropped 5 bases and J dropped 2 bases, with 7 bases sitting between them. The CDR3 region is CASRGENTGELFF. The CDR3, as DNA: TGTGCCAGCAGGGGCGAAAACACCGGGGAGCTGTTTTTT. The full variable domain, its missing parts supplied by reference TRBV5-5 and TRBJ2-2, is DAGVTQSPTHLIKTRGQQVTLRCSPISGHKSVSWYQQVLGQGPQFIFQYYEKEERGRGNFPDRFSARQFPNYSSELNVNALLLGDSALYLCASRGENTGELFFGEGSRLTVL.

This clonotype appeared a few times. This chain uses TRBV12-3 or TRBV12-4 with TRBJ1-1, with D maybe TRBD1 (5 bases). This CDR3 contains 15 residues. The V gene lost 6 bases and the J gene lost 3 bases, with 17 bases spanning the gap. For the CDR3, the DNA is TGTGCCAGCAGGTTGAGCCGCGGGGGGGACACTGAAGCTTTCTTT. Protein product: CASRLSRGGDTEAFF.